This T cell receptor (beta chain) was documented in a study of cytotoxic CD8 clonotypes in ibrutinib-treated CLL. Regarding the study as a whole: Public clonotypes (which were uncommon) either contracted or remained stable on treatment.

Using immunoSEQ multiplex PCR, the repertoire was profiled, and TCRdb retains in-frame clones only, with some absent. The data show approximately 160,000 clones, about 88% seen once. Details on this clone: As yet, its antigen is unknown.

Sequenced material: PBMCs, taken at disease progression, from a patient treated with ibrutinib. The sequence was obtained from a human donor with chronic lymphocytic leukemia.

The CDR3 loop is CASSFQVNTEAFF. The CDR3, as DNA: TGTGCCAGCAGCTTTCAAGTGAACACTGAAGCTTTCTTT. The gene calls are TRBV11-2 and TRBJ1-1, with D hard to call. This CDR3 region has 13 residues. Germline CDR1 reads SGHAT; CDR2 reads FQNNGV. Trimming left V 3 bases short and J 0 bases short, with 5 bases between.